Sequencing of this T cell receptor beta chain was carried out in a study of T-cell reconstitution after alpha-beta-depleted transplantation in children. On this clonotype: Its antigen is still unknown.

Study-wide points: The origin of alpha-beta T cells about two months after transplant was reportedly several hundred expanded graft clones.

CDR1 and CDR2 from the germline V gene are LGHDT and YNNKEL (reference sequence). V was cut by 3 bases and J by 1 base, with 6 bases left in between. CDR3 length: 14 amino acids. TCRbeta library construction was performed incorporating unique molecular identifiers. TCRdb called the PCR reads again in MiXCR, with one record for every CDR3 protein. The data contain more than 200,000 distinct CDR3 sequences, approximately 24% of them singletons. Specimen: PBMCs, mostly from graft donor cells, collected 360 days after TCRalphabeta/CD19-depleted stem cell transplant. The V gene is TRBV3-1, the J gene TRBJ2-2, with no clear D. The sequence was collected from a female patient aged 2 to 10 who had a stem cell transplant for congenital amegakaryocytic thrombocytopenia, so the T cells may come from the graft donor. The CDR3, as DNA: TGTGCCAGCAGCCATCTCGGGAACACCGGGGAGCTGTTTTTT. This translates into CASSHLGNTGELFF.